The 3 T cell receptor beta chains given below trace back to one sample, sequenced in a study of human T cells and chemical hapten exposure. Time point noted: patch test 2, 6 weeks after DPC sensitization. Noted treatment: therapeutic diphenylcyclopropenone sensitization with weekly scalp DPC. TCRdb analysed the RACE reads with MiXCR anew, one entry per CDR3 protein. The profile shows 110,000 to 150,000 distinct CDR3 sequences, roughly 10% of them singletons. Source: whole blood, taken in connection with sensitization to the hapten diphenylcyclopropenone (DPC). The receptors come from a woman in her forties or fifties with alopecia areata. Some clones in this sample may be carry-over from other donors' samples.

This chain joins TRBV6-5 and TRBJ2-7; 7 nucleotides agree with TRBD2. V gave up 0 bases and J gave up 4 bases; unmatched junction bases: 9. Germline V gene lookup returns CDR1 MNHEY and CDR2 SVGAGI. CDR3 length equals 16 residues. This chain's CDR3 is CASSYSGDGGGYEQYF. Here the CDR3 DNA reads TGTGCCAGCAGTTACTCAGGGGATGGGGGAGGGTACGAGCAGTACTTC.

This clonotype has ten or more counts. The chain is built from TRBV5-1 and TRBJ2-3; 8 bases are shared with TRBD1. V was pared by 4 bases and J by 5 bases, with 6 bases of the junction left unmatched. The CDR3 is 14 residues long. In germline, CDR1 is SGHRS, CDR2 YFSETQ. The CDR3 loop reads CASSPGQEGDTQYF. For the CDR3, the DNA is TGCGCCAGCAGCCCGGGACAGGAAGGAGATACGCAGTATTTT. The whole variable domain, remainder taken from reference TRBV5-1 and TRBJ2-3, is KAGVTQTPRYLIKTRGQQVTLSCSPISGHRSVSWYQQTPGQGLQFLFEYFSETQRNKGNFPGRFSGRQFSNSRSEMNVSTLELGDSALYLCASSPGQEGDTQYFGPGTRLTVL.

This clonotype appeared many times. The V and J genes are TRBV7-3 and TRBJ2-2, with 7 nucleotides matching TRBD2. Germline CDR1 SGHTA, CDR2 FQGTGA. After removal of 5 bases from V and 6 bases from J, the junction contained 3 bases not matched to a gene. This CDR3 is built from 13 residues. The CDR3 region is CASSPSGAGELFF. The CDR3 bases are TGTGCCAGCAGCCCTAGCGGAGCCGGGGAGCTGTTTTTT.